The rows below give T cell receptor beta chains drawn from one sample of a study of blood T cell repertoires in COVID-19. The assay was immunoSEQ multiplex PCR, and TCRdb's table has in-frame clones only and misses some. The data show about 62,000 clones, around 89% seen once. The source material was peripheral blood. Receptors originate from a human donor in a cohort sampled during active COVID-19. Both conserved end residues are part of each CDR3. D genes are given only for firm matches. Part of the rows lack a size; the others show once, few, many or a class for expanded clones.

j_call,clone_size,v_call,d_call,cdr3_aa,cdr3_nt
TRBJ2-1,-,TRBV19,-,CASSPVTNNEQFF,TGTGCCAGTAGTCCCGTCACAAACAATGAGCAGTTCTTC
TRBJ2-2,-,TRBV19,TRBD2,CASSIVAGPGELFF,TGTGCCAGTAGTATAGTAGCGGGACCCGGGGAGCTGTTTTTT
TRBJ2-2,-,TRBV9,-,CASSVGREEELFF,TGTGCCAGCAGCGTCGGGAGAGAAGAGGAGCTGTTTTTT
TRBJ2-2,-,TRBV7-2,-,CASSLDPEEELFF,TGTGCCAGCAGCTTAGATCCGGAGGAGGAGCTGTTTTTT
TRBJ2-7,few,TRBV11-2,TRBD1,CASSLGQGGLSSYEQYF,TGTGCCAGCAGCTTAGGACAGGGCGGATTATCCTCCTACGAGCAGTACTTC
TRBJ1-5,-,TRBV9,TRBD1,CASSATGELVGNQPQHF,TGTGCCAGCAGCGCCACAGGGGAATTGGTTGGCAATCAGCCCCAGCATTTT
TRBJ1-6,few,TRBV6-5,-,CASSSEANSPLHF,TGTGCCAGCAGTTCGGAGGCAAATTCACCCCTCCACTTT
TRBJ2-7,-,TRBV4-1,-,CASSHGDSYEQYF,TGCGCCAGCAGCCACGGAGATTCCTACGAGCAGTACTTC
TRBJ1-2,-,TRBV19,-,CASTLGSNRVVNGYTF,TGTGCCAGTACCCTGGGGTCTAACAGGGTGGTGAACGGCTACACCTTC
TRBJ1-2,-,TRBV4-2,-,CASSRQHAGRSAYGYTF,TGTGCCAGCAGCCGACAGCATGCTGGACGTTCAGCCTATGGCTACACCTTC
TRBJ2-7,-,TRBV5-1,-,CASSAGVNTPYEQYF,TGCGCCAGCAGCGCGGGTGTGAACACCCCCTACGAGCAGTACTTC
TRBJ2-3,-,TRBV11-1,-,CASSSNNRRTDTQYF,TGTGCCAGCAGCTCCAATAACAGGCGCACAGATACGCAGTATTTT
TRBJ2-1,-,TRBV15,-,CATSGGTEVFF,TGTGCCACCAGCGGGGGGACAGAAGTCTTCTTC
TRBJ2-3,-,TRBV9,-,CASSVMGRGGPTDTQYF,TGTGCCAGCAGCGTGATGGGGAGGGGGGGCCCCACAGATACGCAGTATTTT
TRBJ2-7,-,TRBV27,-,CASSLSVNTYEQYF,TGTGCCAGCAGTTTATCAGTGAACACCTACGAGCAGTACTTC
TRBJ2-7,-,TRBV15,TRBD1,CATSRERDREEYF,TGTGCCACCAGCAGAGAACGGGACAGGGAGGAGTACTTC
TRBJ1-1,-,TRBV19,-,CASTTRSGAYTEAFF,TGTGCCAGTACCACCCGGAGCGGGGCCTACACTGAAGCTTTCTTT
TRBJ2-7,-,TRBV10-3,-,CAISESTAARSYEQYF,TGTGCCATCAGTGAGTCGACTGCTGCCCGCTCCTACGAGCAGTACTTC
TRBJ2-7,-,TRBV30,TRBD2,CAWSGGRPYEQYF,TGTGCCTGGAGTGGCGGGAGGCCCTACGAGCAGTACTTC
TRBJ2-7,-,TRBV4-3,TRBD2,CASSLGGGGVHEQYF,TGCGCCAGCAGCCTCGGGGGGGGCGGAGTACACGAGCAGTACTTC